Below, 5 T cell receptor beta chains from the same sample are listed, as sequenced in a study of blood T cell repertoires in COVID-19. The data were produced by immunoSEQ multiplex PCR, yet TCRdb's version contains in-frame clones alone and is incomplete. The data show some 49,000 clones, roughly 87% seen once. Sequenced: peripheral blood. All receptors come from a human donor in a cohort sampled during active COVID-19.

CDR3 residues: CASSPPGLAGGQRPNEQFF. The CDR3 DNA sequence: TGTGCCAGCTCACCACCCGGACTAGCGGGAGGGCAGAGGCCCAATGAGCAGTTCTTC. This chain links TRBV18 with TRBJ2-1, with 15 bases matching TRBD2. The CDR3 is 19 amino acids. CDR1 is KGHSH, CDR2 LQKENI, per germline. The junction had 9 bases not matched to a gene; V was cut back by 0 bases and J by 6 bases.

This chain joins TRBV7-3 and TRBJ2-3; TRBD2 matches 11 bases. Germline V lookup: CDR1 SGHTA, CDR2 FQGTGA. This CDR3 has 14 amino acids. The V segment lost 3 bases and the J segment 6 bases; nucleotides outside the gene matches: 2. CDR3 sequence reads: CASSLGTSGDTQYF. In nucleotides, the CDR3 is TGTGCCAGCAGCTTGGGGACTAGCGGTGATACGCAGTATTTT.

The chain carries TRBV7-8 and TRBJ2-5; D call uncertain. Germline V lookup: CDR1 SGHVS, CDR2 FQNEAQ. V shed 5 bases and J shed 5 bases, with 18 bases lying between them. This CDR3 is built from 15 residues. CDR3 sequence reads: CASSPLVPGWETQYF. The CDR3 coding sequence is TGTGCCAGCAGCCCTCTAGTTCCCGGTTGGGAGACCCAGTACTTC.

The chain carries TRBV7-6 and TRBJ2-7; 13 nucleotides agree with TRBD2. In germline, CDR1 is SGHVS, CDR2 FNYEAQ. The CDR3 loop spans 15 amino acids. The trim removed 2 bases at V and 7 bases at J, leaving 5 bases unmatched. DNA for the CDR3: TGTGCCAGCAGCTTAAGACTAGCGGGAGGAAAAGAGCAGTACTTC. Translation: CASSLRLAGGKEQYF.

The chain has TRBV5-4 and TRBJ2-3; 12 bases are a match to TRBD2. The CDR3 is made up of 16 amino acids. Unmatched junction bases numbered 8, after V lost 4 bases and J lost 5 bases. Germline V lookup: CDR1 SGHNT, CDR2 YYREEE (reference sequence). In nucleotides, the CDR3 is TGTGCCAGCAGCACCCTAGCGGGAGGGCCGGTAGATACGCAGTATTTT. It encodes CASSTLAGGPVDTQYF.